This T cell receptor beta chain was identified in a study of shared clonotypes between healthy human individuals. The study's findings and limits: Naive CD4 clonotype sharing across a handful of donors was 4.5% to 6%. Limitation of the genetic and exposure-history diversity represented came from the few donors.

Between the trimmed V and J ends, which lost 4 bases and 0 bases, there was a span of 10 bases. Germline CDR1 SGHRS, CDR2 YFSETQ. This CDR3 is 14 amino acids long. Repertoires were generated with immunoSEQ multiplex PCR, while TCRdb's copy carries only in-frame clones and drops some. The data hold about 2.3 million clones, with just under 95% observed a single time. Details on this clone: Its antigen remains unknown.

Sequenced: naive CD4+ T cells from PBMCs. Noted subset: CD45RA+ positively selected. The receptor's source is a young man in good health. Some clones in this sample may be carry-over from other donors' samples. The chain carries TRBV5-1 and TRBJ1-2; D unclear. The CDR3 nucleotides are TGCGCCAGCAGCCCGGTCTTGACTAACTATGGCTACACCTTC. This encodes CASSPVLTNYGYTF.